This T cell receptor (beta chain) appears in the sequencing data of a study of molecular identifiers for immune sequencing clone quantification. As to this clonotype: The antigen remains undetermined. A single base separates this from a much larger clone, so it may be a read error.

As previously described, bulk TCR libraries were made using listed TCR primers. TCRdb called the PCR reads again in MiXCR, with one record for every CDR3 protein. The sample contains over 600,000 distinct CDR3 sequences, 15% to 20% of which appear only once. In germline, CDR1 is SGHTA, CDR2 FQGTGA. This CDR3 has 14 residues. The germline V and J ends were trimmed by 1 base and 4 bases, with 10 bases remaining between them. With 10%, 30% or 50% of RNA, about 19,000 to 1,000,000 naive CD8 T cells were sequenced. Whole-study findings and limits: Underestimated sizes of highly expanded clones could result from identical TCR molecules that share a barcode.

The specimen was naive CD8+ T cells from blood, with Jurkat cell RNA spiked in. Sample subset: FACS-sorted CD8+CD4-CCR7+CD45RA+ naive T cells. This TCR came from a human donor in good health. Some libraries in this study had Jurkat cell RNA spiked in. V is TRBV7-3 and J is TRBJ2-5; a weak D match, TRBD2 (7 bases). The CDR3 protein is CASSLMGGLETQYF. In DNA, the CDR3 is TGTGCCAGCAGCTTAATGGGGGGGCTAGAGACCCAGTACTTC.